These 10 T cell receptor beta chains were all obtained from the same sample, sequenced in a study of OX40 agonist ivuxolimab in advanced cancers. Using immunoSEQ multiplex PCR, the repertoire was profiled, and TCRdb retains in-frame clones only, with some absent. The sample has about 110,000 clones; about 91% are singletons. Source: CD4+ or CD8+ T cells sorted from blood, taken in a trial of the OX40 agonist ivuxolimab. The origin of the receptors is an adult with an advanced solid tumor such as melanoma, head and neck, liver or kidney cancer.

The chain uses TRBV5-4 and TRBJ2-2; perhaps D is TRBD1 or TRBD2 (7 bases each). The V end lost 4 bases, the J end lost 5 bases, and 18 bases lay between the germline ends. Looked up from germline, CDR1 is SGHNT and CDR2 is YYREEE (reference sequence). This CDR3 spans 16 amino acids. The CDR3 protein is CASSPLGGGKTGELFF. The DNA for the CDR3 is TGTGCCAGCAGCCCTCTGGGAGGGGGCAAAACCGGGGAGCTGTTTTTT.

This clone turned up a few times. The chain links TRBV4-2 to TRBJ1-4, with TRBD1 matching 8 bases. CDR3 length: 16 residues. V lost 4 bases, J lost 4 bases, and 8 bases stayed unmatched. Germline V gene sequence: CDR1 LGHNA, CDR2 YNFKEQ. The CDR3 bases are TGTGCCAGCAGCCCAACAGGGGGAGCGGGTAATGAAAAACTGTTTTTT. Translating gives CASSPTGGAGNEKLFF.

The chain employs TRBV5-6 and TRBJ1-1; 7 bases are a match to TRBD1. Germline loops: CDR1 SGHDT, CDR2 YYEEEE. The CDR3 is 15 amino acids. V trimming: 0 bases; J trimming: 2 bases; junction bases outside the gene matches: 4. The DNA of the CDR3 is TGTGCCAGCAGCTTGGTCACAGGGGTAAACACTGAAGCTTTCTTT. Protein sequence: CASSLVTGVNTEAFF.

This rearrangement joins TRBV13 to TRBJ2-5; the D gene is possibly TRBD2 (6 bases). V was shortened by 0 bases and J by 5 bases, with 13 bases between the two germline ends. The CDR3 runs 15 residues. Looked up from germline, CDR1 is PRHDT and CDR2 is FYEKMQ (reference sequence). CDR3 sequence reads: CASSLGGLRRETQYF. DNA for the CDR3: TGTGCCAGCAGCTTAGGGGGACTCAGAAGGGAGACCCAGTACTTC.

Comment on this clone: Its ends do not fully match the called genes, so a read error is possible. This rearrangement joins TRBV4-1 to TRBJ1-2, with D perhaps TRBD1 (5 bases). Germline V lookup: CDR1 MGHRA, CDR2 YSYEKL. The CDR3 extends over 15 amino acids. Here the CDR3 DNA reads TGCGCCAGCAGCGCCATCGTCAGGGACCTCTATGACTACACCTTC. It specifies CASSAIVRDLYDYTF.

The CDR3 DNA sequence: TGCGCCAGCAGCACGGACAGGGGGGAAGAGACCCAGTACTTC. This gives the protein CASSTDRGEETQYF. The chain links TRBV5-1 to TRBJ2-5; 10 bases are a match to TRBD1. Trimming took 4 bases from V and 3 from J; bases not matched to a gene: 3. The CDR3 spans 14 residues. The germline gives CDR1 SGHRS, CDR2 YFSETQ.

The count of this clone is one. The chain recombines TRBV5-1 with TRBJ2-1; D not certain. The CDR3 is 12 amino acids. Germline V lookup: CDR1 SGHRS, CDR2 YFSETQ. V shed 2 bases and J shed 7 bases, with 7 bases lying between them. The CDR3 protein is CASSFIENEQFF. The CDR3 nucleotides are TGCGCCAGCAGCTTTATAGAAAATGAGCAGTTCTTC.

This chain links TRBV11-2 with TRBJ1-3; 11 bases are a match to TRBD1. The J segment lost 3 bases and the V segment lost 1 base, leaving 11 bases of the junction unmatched. Germline V CDR1 and CDR2: SGHAT, FQNNGV. The CDR3 loop spans 19 amino acids. The CDR3 region is CASSLGPGQGGRSGNTIYF. CDR3 DNA: TGTGCCAGCAGCTTAGGTCCGGGACAGGGGGGCCGGAGTGGAAACACCATATATTTT. Supplemented by reference TRBV11-2 and TRBJ1-3, the full variable domain reads EAGVAQSPRYKIIEKRQSVAFWCNPISGHATLYWYQQILGQGPKLLIQFQNNGVVDDSQLPKDRFSAERLKGVDSTLKIQPAKLEDSAVYLCASSLGPGQGGRSGNTIYFGEGSWLTVV.

The rearrangement links TRBV5-6 to TRBJ2-7; D not resolved. V was pared by 4 bases and J by 0 bases, with 17 bases between. The CDR3 runs to 16 residues. Germline loops: CDR1 SGHDT, CDR2 YYEEEE. This chain's CDR3 is CASSRLGQEPSYEQYF. CDR3 nucleotides: TGTGCCAGCAGCAGATTAGGCCAGGAGCCCTCCTACGAGCAGTACTTC. Full variable domain (missing parts from reference TRBV5-6 and TRBJ2-7): DAGVTQSPTHLIKTRGQQVTLRCSPKSGHDTVSWYQQALGQGPQFIFQYYEEEERQRGNFPDRFSGHQFPNYSSELNVNALLLGDSALYLCASSRLGQEPSYEQYFGPGTRLTVT.

Written as DNA, the CDR3 is TGTGCCAGCAGCTGGGCGAAAGAGACCCAGTACTTC. It translates to CASSWAKETQYF. This rearrangement joins TRBV7-8 to TRBJ2-5; D unresolved. Germline CDR1 and CDR2: SGHVS and FQNEAQ. Trimming took off 4 bases at V and 3 bases at J, with 6 bases between the two ends. The CDR3 has 12 amino acids.